The sequence of this T cell receptor beta chain was determined in a study of beta chain features in type 1 diabetes (dated by TCRdb to 2016 to 2019). Regarding the complete study: No differences in mean age, gender distribution, total cell number or subset yield were found between patients and healthy donors. A total of roughly 98,000,000 sorted cells were examined across all samples, and a strong correlation was observed between cell number per subset and RNA yield. In the study, recently diagnosed type 1 diabetes patients and matched healthy donors were compared on the TCRB repertoires of their sorted circulating CD4+ T cell subsets. Whereas all 30 or so donors provided naive and central memory subsets, regulatory and stem cell-like memory subsets were isolated from just 8 patients and about eight healthy donors.

According to the germline V gene, CDR1 reads SGDLS and CDR2 reads YYNGEE. The CDR3 measures 15 amino acids from cysteine to phenylalanine. The retained sequence is limited to the CDR3, 45 bases, with the frame set at the first base. Between the V and J ends, shortened by 3 bases and 0 bases respectively, the junction contains 10 bases. The High Capacity cDNA Reverse Transcription Kit was used to reverse transcribe all of the isolated RNA, meaning that expressed TCRB transcripts were what got sequenced. Naive, central memory and regulatory T cell samples underwent deep immunoSEQ sequencing, averaging approximately 3.3 million total reads per sample. After sorted cells were lysed in RLT buffer, RNA was extracted with DNase-treated RNeasy Micro or Mini kits, with the choice depending on cell number. Each cell subset was processed on its own to prevent cross-contamination, while patient and healthy donor samples were processed together. The immunoSEQ multiplex PCR was used to amplify TCRB sequences from cDNA, yielding 87-bp fragments that span the CDR3 region. The amplicons were sequenced using the Illumina HiSeq platform. On the study's bioinformatics: PCR bias was corrected computationally using synthetic template baselines, and reads within Hamming distance 2 were collapsed, with unmergeable singletons discarded. Reads were aligned to IMGT to assign V, D and J genes, CDR3 length, and insertions or deletions at six rearrangement sites. Within each subset, clonotype counts were normalized to sorted cell number, after which true diversity and Gini coefficients were computed with the tcR R package. Repertoire sharing was quantified using the overlap coefficient calculated on TCRB nucleotide sequences. Out-of-frame TCRB sequences from naive cells were analyzed as a proxy for the pre-selection repertoire. In its TCRdb copy, this immuneACCESS table keeps in-frame sequences only and misses some clones. Where compared with another copy, unresolved V genes explain less than half of these, and the others have no known cause. V, J and clone size are those of that table, while D and trimming were read from the DNA. Counted in this sample were around 350,000 clones; roughly 12% of them appeared once. The top ten clonotypes cover more than 0.015% of the sample.

Each donor gave one peripheral blood draw, approximately 100 mL on average, collected into heparinised tubes. Using a panel that included CD45RO, CCR7, CD25, CD127, CD95 and CD27, naive, central memory, regulatory and stem cell-like memory CD4+ T cells were sorted on a BD FACSAria II. A purity above 98% was achieved for all sorted populations. PBMCs were separated immediately by Lymphoprep density gradient centrifugation and were stained directly, without being cultured. To minimize batch effects, samples were stained and sorted in pairs, one healthy donor with one patient per experiment. This clone was seen a handful of times. The target of this receptor is not known. No qualities accompany the bases; no much larger clone lies one base away. Study-level results and caveats: Naive, central memory and regulatory TCRB repertoires appeared more similar among patients than among healthy donors. Sequencing cDNA rather than genomic DNA could over-represent highly expressing activated cells, although activation and CD3 levels did not differ between groups. A moderate but significant shortening of TCRB CDR3 length was observed in type 1 diabetes patients in all four CD4+ subsets. At VDJ recombination sites, patients with type 1 diabetes made fewer insertions and deleted more nucleotides, a pattern implying thymic rearrangement abnormalities. Shorter templates might be favored by PCR, yet because patient and control samples were amplified and corrected together, any such skew would affect both groups equally. Because the HLA sub-analyses included only small numbers of individuals, any influence of HLA type on TCRB rearrangement was left unresolved.

This TCR was recovered from a man aged 18-30 years in good health. Material: naive CD4+ T cells from blood. The cell subset or site label, read with the paper, signifies: true naive CD4+ T cells. The chain is assembled from TRBV9 and TRBJ1-3, with an unclear D gene assignment. The CDR3 here reads CASSATANSGNTIYF. The nucleotide sequence reads as follows: TGTGCCAGCAGCGCAACAGCTAACTCTGGAAACACCATATATTTT.